These 14 T cell receptor beta chains came from one sample sequenced in a study of identical twins. Via MiXCR, TCRdb re-called the 5' RACE reads, giving one row per CDR3 protein. In the table there are about 530,000 distinct CDR3 sequences, about 20% of which are singletons. The same data also contributed to another study, on yellow fever vaccine responses in identical twins.

Sequences were obtained from CD4+ T cells sorted from blood. Receptor source: a woman in her late teens or twenties in good health.

The chain links TRBV4-1 to TRBJ2-7; tentatively, D is TRBD2 (5 bases). CDR3 length: 14 amino acids. V dropped 7 bases and J dropped 2 bases, with 15 bases sitting between them. Germline V gives CDR1 MGHRA, CDR2 YSYEKL. The CDR3 region has the DNA TGCGCCAGCACCCCGACCGAGGGAGCCTACGAGCAGTACTTC. This translates into CASTPTEGAYEQYF.

The rearrangement uses TRBV28 and TRBJ2-7, with 12 bases that match TRBD2. Unmatched junction bases numbered 9, after V lost 2 bases and J lost 7 bases. The CDR3 totals 16 residues. Germline CDR1 reads MDHEN; CDR2 reads SYDVKM. This CDR3 is CASSLPPLAGGREQYF. Written as DNA, the CDR3 is TGTGCCAGCAGTTTACCTCCGCTAGCGGGAGGGAGGGAGCAGTACTTC.

V gene TRBV10-3 combines with J gene TRBJ2-3; D not resolved. V was clipped by 6 bases and J by 1 base, with 17 bases between them. CDR3 size: 16 residues. CDR1 ENHRY and CDR2 SYGVKD come from the germline V gene. The CDR3 reads CAISWTPTLGTDTQYF. Written as DNA, the CDR3 is TGTGCCATCAGCTGGACCCCAACGCTTGGCACAGATACGCAGTATTTT.

This clonotype was found a few times. V usage is TRBV7-2 and J usage is TRBJ1-6, with D tentatively TRBD1 (6 bases). V lost 0 bases, J lost 6 bases, and 9 bases lay in between. CDR1 is SGHTA, CDR2 FQGNSA, per germline. The CDR3 totals 15 residues. The CDR3 loop reads CASSLATGLNSPLHF. The CDR3 DNA reads TGTGCCAGCAGCTTAGCCACAGGGCTTAATTCACCCCTCCACTTT.

This clonotype came up a few times. V is TRBV2 and J is TRBJ1-1; TRBD1 is a possible D gene (5 bases). V was clipped by 4 bases and J by 4 bases, with 10 bases between them. This CDR3 contains 13 residues. Germline CDR1 reads SNHLY; CDR2 reads FYNNEI. The CDR3 sequence: CASSGQGSTEAFF. The CDR3 bases are TGTGCCAGCAGTGGGCAGGGAAGCACTGAAGCTTTCTTT. The whole variable domain, remainder taken from reference TRBV2 and TRBJ1-1, is EPEVTQTPSHQVTQMGQEVILRCVPISNHLYFYWYRQILGQKVEFLVSFYNNEISEKSEIFDDQFSVERPDGSNFTLKIRSTKLEDSAMYFCASSGQGSTEAFFGQGTRLTVV.

This clonotype was counted only a few times. V usage is TRBV20-1 and J usage is TRBJ2-1; D is possibly TRBD2 (6 bases). This CDR3 spans 15 amino acids. The germline CDR1 and CDR2 sequences are DFQATT and SNEGSKA (reference sequence). The V end was cut by 1 base, the J end by 0 bases, with 10 bases between. The CDR3 DNA follows: TGCAGTGCTAGAGGCGGGACCAGCTCCTACAATGAGCAGTTCTTC. It is translated as CSARGGTSSYNEQFF.

This clonotype was seen a handful of times. The chain combines TRBV6-4 with TRBJ2-1; D perhaps matches TRBD2 (7 bases). The ends were cut back, 6 bases at V and 4 bases at J, with 13 bases in the middle. The germline CDR1 and CDR2 sequences are MRHNA and SNTAGT. This CDR3 has 14 residues. The CDR3 spells CASSGGTLYNEQFF. The CDR3 nucleotides are TGTGCCAGCAGCGGGGGGACATTGTACAATGAGCAGTTCTTC.

J is TRBJ2-4 and V is TRBV15; possibly TRBD1 or TRBD2 for D (6 bases each). The CDR3 has 17 amino acids. Trimming stripped 0 bases from V and 1 base from J, with 13 bases between. CDR1 is LNHNV and CDR2 is YYDKDF in the germline V gene (reference sequence). The CDR3 nucleotides read TGTGCCACCAGCAGAGATCCGGGGGCGGGGGCCAAAAACATTCAGTACTTC. Amino acids: CATSRDPGAGAKNIQYF.

The chain links TRBV12-3 or TRBV12-4 to TRBJ2-2; 13 nucleotides align to TRBD2. This CDR3 has 15 residues. The J segment lost 6 bases and the V segment lost 7 bases, leaving 5 bases of the junction unmatched. The CDR3 loop reads CASITSGRAPGELFF. CDR3 DNA: TGTGCCAGCATAACTAGCGGGAGGGCCCCCGGGGAGCTGTTTTTT.

The chain has TRBV10-3 and TRBJ2-7, with 12 bases aligning to TRBD2. The CDR3 length is 14 residues. CDR1 ENHRY and CDR2 SYGVKD come from the germline V gene. The J segment lost 2 bases and the V segment lost 7 bases, leaving 3 bases of the junction unmatched. For the CDR3, the DNA is TGTGCCATCAAACTAGCGGGAGGCCCCTACGAGCAGTACTTC. This codes for CAIKLAGGPYEQYF.

This clonotype turned up a few times. The V call is TRBV2, the J call TRBJ2-7, with 7 positions matching TRBD2. V trimming: 6 bases; J trimming: 10 bases; junction bases outside the gene matches: 9. The germline CDR1 and CDR2 sequences are SNHLY and FYNNEI. CDR3 size: 12 residues. The CDR3 sequence: CASRSLAESQYF. The CDR3 coding sequence is TGTGCCAGCAGGTCTCTAGCGGAGAGTCAGTACTTC. Based on the CDR3 plus reference TRBV2 and TRBJ2-7, the full variable domain is EPEVTQTPSHQVTQMGQEVILRCVPISNHLYFYWYRQILGQKVEFLVSFYNNEISEKSEIFDDQFSVERPDGSNFTLKIRSTKLEDSAMYFCASRSLAESQYFGPGTRLTVT.

A few counts support this clonotype. This sequence joins TRBV5-1 and TRBJ2-7, with D possibly TRBD1 on 6 matching bases. The V end was cut by 1 base, the J end by 13 bases, with 18 bases between. The V gene's germline CDR1 is SGHRS and CDR2 YFSETQ. There are 13 residues in the CDR3. The CDR3 region has the DNA TGCGCCAGCAGCTTGTCGGGGCAGGGGTTTCTCTACGTC. It translates to CASSLSGQGFLYV.

The genes are TRBV15 and TRBJ2-1; D gene ambiguous. Deletions cut 1 base from V and 5 bases from J, with 6 bases between. The CDR3 sequence is 13 residues long. Germline CDR1 LNHNV, CDR2 YYDKDF (reference sequence). This chain's CDR3 is CATSRVDHNEQFF. CDR3 DNA: TGTGCCACCAGCAGAGTAGACCACAATGAGCAGTTCTTC.

J is TRBJ2-2 and V is TRBV21-1; the listed D gene, TRBD1, was not tested against the DNA. TRBV21-1 is designated a pseudogene. This CDR3 region has 17 residues. The CDR3, as DNA: TGTGCCAGCAGCACTAAGACAGGGGGGAATCGAACCGGGGAGCTGTTTTTT. Its translation is CASSTKTGGNRTGELFF.